This TCR beta chain appears in the sequencing data of a study of shared clonotypes between healthy human individuals. The V end was cut by 3 bases, the J end by 2 bases, with 11 bases between. The CDR3 sequence is 15 residues long. Per the germline V gene, CDR1 is LNHDA and CDR2 is SQIVND (reference sequence). Method: immunoSEQ multiplex PCR; TCRdb's copy keeps in-frame clones and lacks some. The sample holds roughly 2 million clones, 85% to 95% seen once. The gene calls are TRBV19 and TRBJ1-5; D perhaps matches TRBD1 (5 bases). This TCR was sampled from a man younger than 30 in good health. Sequences were obtained from naive CD4+ T cells sorted from blood. Subset given: CD45RA+ positively selected. Written as DNA, the CDR3 is TGTGCCAGTAGTATCCTGGGGGATGGCAATCAGCCCCAGCATTTT. It translates to CASSILGDGNQPQHF. Combining the CDR3 with reference TRBV19 and TRBJ1-5 gives the whole variable domain DGGITQSPKYLFRKEGQNVTLSCEQNLNHDAMYWYRQDPGQGLRLIYYSQIVNDFQKGDIAEGYSVSREKKESFPLTVTSAQKNPTAFYLCASSILGDGNQPQHFGDGTRLSIL.